This T cell receptor (beta chain) was sequenced for a study of cytomegalovirus exposure and HLA in healthy donors. Notes on the study in general: V- and J-gene trimming in TCR beta was tied to a missense DCLRE1C variant by an analysis performed later. No immune exposure information besides CMV serostatus was available. Confirmation was obtained in vitro that three CMV-associated chains are specific for CMV antigens.

PCR employed 60 Vbeta and 13 Jbeta primers. Produced via immunoSEQ multiplex PCR; TCRdb's table is partial and in-frame only. The table has about 110,000 clones, around 81% seen once. The CDR3 extends over 15 amino acids. Germline CDR1 reads SGHRS; CDR2 reads YFSETQ. V was clipped by 6 bases and J by 2 bases; unmatched bases: 11. On this clone: Its specificity is not known.

The TCR comes from a woman aged 25-40 years in good health and CMV-seronegative. The chain carries TRBV5-1 and TRBJ2-7; 7 bases match TRBD1. The sequenced material came from PBMCs. CDR3 protein: CASKYFPTGTYEQYF. The CDR3, as DNA: TGCGCCAGCAAGTATTTCCCGACAGGGACCTACGAGCAGTACTTC.